This T cell receptor (beta chain) stems from a study of regulatory T cells in long-lasting Graves disease. Study overall: Patients with new Graves' disease had used antithyroid drugs below 3 months.

Turning to this clonotype: Its antigen is unidentified.

Time point: newly diagnosed GD, antithyroid drugs for less than 3 months. Making the TCR library involved RNA that had been extracted from PBMCs. Study observations and caveats: A limited number of samples was an acknowledged limitation.

The CDR3 is 16 amino acids. The germline V gene encodes CDR1 PRHDT and CDR2 FYEKMQ (reference sequence). V shed 6 bases, J shed 0 bases, and the junction held 10 bases outside the gene matches. In building TCR beta libraries, iRepertoire HTBI primers were used together with Arm-PCR of CDR3 regions. TCRdb re-analysed the multiplex PCR reads in MiXCR, keeping a single row per CDR3 protein. Among about 620,000 distinct CDR3 sequences listed, 16% were seen once. In addition, the sample was reused for a study of T cells in Graves' hyperthyroidism and ophthalmopathy.

The chain employs TRBV13 and TRBJ1-2, with 7 bases fitting TRBD1. The clonotype comes from a woman younger than 45 with Graves disease. This material consisted of peripheral blood mononuclear cells (PBMCs), taken at new diagnosis, from a patient treated with antithyroid drugs. As DNA, the CDR3 is TGTGCCAGCAGTATCCGGACAGGCCTCACTAACTATGGCTACACCTTC. It yields the protein CASSIRTGLTNYGYTF. Together with reference TRBV13 and TRBJ1-2, the CDR3 gives the full variable domain: AAGVIQSPRHLIKEKRETATLKCYPIPRHDTVYWYQQGPGQDPQFLISFYEKMQSDKGSIPDRFSAQQFSDYHSELNMSSLELGDSALYFCASSIRTGLTNYGYTFGSGTRLTVV.